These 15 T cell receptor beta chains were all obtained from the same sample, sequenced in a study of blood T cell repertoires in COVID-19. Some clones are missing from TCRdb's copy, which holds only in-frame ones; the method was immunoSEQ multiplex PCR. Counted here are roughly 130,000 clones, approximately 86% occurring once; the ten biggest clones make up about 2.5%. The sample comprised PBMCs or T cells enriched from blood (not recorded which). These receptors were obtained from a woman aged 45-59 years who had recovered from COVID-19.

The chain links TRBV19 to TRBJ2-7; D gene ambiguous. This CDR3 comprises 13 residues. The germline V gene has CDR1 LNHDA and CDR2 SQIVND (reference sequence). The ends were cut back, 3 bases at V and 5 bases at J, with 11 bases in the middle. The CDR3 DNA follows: TGTGCCAGTAGTATTCGCCCGAGTAACGAGCAGTACTTC. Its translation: CASSIRPSNEQYF.

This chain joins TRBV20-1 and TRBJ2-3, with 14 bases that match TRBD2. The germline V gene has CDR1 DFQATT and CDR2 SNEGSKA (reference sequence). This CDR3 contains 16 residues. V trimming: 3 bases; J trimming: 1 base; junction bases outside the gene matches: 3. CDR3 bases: TGCAGTGCTAGTTTGACTAGCGGGGGGGGCACAGATACGCAGTATTTT. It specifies CSASLTSGGGTDTQYF.

The CDR3, as DNA: TGTGCCAGCAGCCCTAGGCCCCCTCCAGAGACCCAGTACTTC. Encoded protein: CASSPRPPPETQYF. The chain joins TRBV11-2 to TRBJ2-5; D unclear. The CDR3 totals 14 residues. V was pared by 5 bases and J by 4 bases, with 14 bases between. CDR1 and CDR2 (germline): SGHAT, FQNNGV.

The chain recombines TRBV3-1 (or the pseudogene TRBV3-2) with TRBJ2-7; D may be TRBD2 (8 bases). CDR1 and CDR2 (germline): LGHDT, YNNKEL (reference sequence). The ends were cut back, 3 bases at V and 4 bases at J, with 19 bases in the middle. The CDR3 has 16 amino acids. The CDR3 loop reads CASSHREGARRYEQYF. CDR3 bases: TGTGCCAGCAGCCATCGGGAGGGGGCTCGTCGTTACGAGCAGTACTTC.

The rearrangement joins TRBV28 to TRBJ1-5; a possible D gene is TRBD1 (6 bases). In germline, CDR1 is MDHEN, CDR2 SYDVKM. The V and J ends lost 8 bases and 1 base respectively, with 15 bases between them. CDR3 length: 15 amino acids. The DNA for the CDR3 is TGTGCCAGCCCTCCCACAGGGTTAAGCAATCAGCCCCAGCATTTT. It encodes CASPPTGLSNQPQHF.

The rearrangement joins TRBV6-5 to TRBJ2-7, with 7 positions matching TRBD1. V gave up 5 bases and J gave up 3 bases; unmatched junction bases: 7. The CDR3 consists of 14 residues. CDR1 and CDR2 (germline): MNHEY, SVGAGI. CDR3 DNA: TGTGCCAGCAGTACCGAGACAGGGCTCTACGAGCAGTACTTC. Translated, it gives CASSTETGLYEQYF.

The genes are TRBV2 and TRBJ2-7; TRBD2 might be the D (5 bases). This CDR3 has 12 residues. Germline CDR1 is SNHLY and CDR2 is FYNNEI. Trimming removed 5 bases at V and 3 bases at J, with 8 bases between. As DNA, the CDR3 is TGTGCCAGCAGTCTCCGGGACTACGAGCAGTACTTC. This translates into CASSLRDYEQYF. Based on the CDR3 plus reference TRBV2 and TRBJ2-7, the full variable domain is EPEVTQTPSHQVTQMGQEVILRCVPISNHLYFYWYRQILGQKVEFLVSFYNNEISEKSEIFDDQFSVERPDGSNFTLKIRSTKLEDSAMYFCASSLRDYEQYFGPGTRLTVT.

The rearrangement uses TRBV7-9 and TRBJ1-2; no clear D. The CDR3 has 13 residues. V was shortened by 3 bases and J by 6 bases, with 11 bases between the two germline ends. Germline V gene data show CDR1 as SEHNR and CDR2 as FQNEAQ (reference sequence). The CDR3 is CASSLEIQNGYTF. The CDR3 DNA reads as TGTGCCAGCAGCTTGGAGATACAAAATGGCTACACCTTC.

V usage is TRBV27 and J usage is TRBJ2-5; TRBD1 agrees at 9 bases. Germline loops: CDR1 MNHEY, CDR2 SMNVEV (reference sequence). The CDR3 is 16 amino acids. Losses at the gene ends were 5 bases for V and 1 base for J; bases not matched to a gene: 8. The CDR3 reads CASSTTGGSFQETQYF. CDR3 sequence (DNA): TGTGCCAGCAGTACTACAGGGGGCTCTTTCCAAGAGACCCAGTACTTC.

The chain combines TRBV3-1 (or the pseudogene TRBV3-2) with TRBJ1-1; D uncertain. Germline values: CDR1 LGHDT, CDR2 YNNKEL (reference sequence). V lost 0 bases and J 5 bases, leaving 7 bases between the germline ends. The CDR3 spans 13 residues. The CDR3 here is CASSQEARTEAFF. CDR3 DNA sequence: TGTGCCAGCAGCCAAGAAGCCCGAACTGAAGCTTTCTTT.

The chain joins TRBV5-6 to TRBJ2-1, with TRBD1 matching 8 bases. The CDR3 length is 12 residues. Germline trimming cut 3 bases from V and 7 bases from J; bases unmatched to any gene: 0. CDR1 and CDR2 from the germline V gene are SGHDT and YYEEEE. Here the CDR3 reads CASSYRGNEQFF. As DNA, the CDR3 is TGTGCCAGCAGCTACAGGGGGAATGAGCAGTTCTTC.

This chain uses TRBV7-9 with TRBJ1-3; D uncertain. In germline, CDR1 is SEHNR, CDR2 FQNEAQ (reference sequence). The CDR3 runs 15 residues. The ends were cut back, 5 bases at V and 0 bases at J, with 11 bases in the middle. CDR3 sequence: CASSLAGTSGNTIYF. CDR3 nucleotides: TGTGCCAGCAGCCTTGCAGGTACCTCTGGAAACACCATATATTTT.

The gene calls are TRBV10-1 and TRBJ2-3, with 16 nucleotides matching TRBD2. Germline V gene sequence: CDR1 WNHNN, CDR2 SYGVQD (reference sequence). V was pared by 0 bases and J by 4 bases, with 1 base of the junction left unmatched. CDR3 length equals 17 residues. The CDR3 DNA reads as TGCGCCAGCAGTGAGTCGGGACTAGCGGGGGGGCCAGATACGCAGTATTTT. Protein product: CASSESGLAGGPDTQYF.

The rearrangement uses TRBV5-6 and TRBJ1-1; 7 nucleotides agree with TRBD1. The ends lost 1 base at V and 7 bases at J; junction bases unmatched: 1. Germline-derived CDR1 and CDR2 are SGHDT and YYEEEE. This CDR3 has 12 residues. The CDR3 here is CASSLTGVEAFF. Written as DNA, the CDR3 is TGTGCCAGCAGCTTGACAGGGGTTGAAGCTTTCTTT. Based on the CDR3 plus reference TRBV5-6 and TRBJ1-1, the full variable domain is DAGVTQSPTHLIKTRGQQVTLRCSPKSGHDTVSWYQQALGQGPQFIFQYYEEEERQRGNFPDRFSGHQFPNYSSELNVNALLLGDSALYLCASSLTGVEAFFGQGTRLTVV.

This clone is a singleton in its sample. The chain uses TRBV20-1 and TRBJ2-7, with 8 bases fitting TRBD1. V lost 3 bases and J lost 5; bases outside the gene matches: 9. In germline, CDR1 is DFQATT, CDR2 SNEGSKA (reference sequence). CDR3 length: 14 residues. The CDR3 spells CSASNPGTGDEQYF. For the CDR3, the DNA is TGCAGTGCTAGTAATCCCGGGACAGGAGACGAGCAGTACTTC.